This note documents a single T cell receptor beta chain sequence. The junction and the germline gene differ at one end; a read error may be behind it. The source of the sample is a study of blood T cell repertoires in COVID-19. Study summary: Some COVID-19 samples were acute and others convalescent; all came from the United States, Italy and Spain.

Cohorts were determined from participant-reported clinical history. The V gene's germline CDR1 is SSHAT and CDR2 FNYEAQ (reference sequence). The CDR3 has 15 amino acids. Using immunoSEQ multiplex PCR, the repertoire was profiled, and TCRdb retains in-frame clones only, with some absent. This table holds about 190,000 clones, roughly 80% found once. Input material: PBMCs or T cells enriched from blood (not recorded which). The chain recombines TRBV7-7 with TRBJ2-2; TRBD1 matches 7 bases. The TCR comes from a woman aged 25 to 45 who had recovered from COVID-19. CDR3 nucleotides: TGTGCTAGCAGCTTATCGACGACAGGGTCCGGGGAGCTGTTTTTT. This translates into CASSLSTTGSGELFF.